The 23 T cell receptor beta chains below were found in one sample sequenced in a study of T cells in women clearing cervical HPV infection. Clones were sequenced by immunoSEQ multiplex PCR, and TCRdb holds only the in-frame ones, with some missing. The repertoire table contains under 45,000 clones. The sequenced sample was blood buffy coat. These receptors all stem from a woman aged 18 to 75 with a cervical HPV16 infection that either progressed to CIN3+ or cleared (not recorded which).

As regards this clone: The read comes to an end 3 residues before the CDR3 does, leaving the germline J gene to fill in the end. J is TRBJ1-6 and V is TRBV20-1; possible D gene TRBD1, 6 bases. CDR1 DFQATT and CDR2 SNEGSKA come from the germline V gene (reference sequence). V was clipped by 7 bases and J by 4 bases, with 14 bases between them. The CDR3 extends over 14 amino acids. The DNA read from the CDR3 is TGCAGTGTAGGGGGGGGACAATATAATTCACCC. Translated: CSVGGGQYNSP. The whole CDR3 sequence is CSVGGGQYNSPLHF.

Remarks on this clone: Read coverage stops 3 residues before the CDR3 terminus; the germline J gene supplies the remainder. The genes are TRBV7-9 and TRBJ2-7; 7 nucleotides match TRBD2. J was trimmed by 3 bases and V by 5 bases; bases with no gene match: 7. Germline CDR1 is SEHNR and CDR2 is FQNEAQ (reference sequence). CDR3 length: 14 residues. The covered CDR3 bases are TGTGCCAGCAGCCGGCGGCTAGCGGTCTACGAG. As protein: CASSRRLAVYE. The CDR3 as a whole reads CASSRRLAVYEQYF.

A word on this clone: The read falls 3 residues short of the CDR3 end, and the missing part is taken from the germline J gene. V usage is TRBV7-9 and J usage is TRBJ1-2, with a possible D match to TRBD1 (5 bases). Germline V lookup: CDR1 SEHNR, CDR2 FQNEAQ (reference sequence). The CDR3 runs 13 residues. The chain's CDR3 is CASSLGQGAGYTF. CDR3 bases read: TGTGCCAGCAGCTTAGGTCAGGGCGCGGGC. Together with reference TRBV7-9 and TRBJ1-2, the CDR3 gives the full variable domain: DTGVSQNPRHKITKRGQNVTFRCDPISEHNRLYWYRQTLGQGPEFLTYFQNEAQLEKSRLLSDRFSAERPKGSFSTLEIQRTEQGDSAMYLCASSLGQGAGYTFGSGTRLTVV.

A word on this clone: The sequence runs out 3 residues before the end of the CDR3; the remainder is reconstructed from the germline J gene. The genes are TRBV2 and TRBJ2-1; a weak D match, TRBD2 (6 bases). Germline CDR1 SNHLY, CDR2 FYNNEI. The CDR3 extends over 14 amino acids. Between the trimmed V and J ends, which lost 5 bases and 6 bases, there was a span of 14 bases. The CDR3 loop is CASSKGLASNEQFF. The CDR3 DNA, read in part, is TGTGCCAGCAGTAAGGGACTGGCCTCCAATGAG.

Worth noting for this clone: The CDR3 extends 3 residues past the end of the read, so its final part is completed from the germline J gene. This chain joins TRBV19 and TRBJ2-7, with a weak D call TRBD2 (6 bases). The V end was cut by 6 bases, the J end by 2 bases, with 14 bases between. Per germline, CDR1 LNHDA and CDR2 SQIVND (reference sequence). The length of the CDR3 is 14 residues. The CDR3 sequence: CASRKTGTPYEQYF. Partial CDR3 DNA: TGTGCCAGTAGAAAGACCGGGACTCCCTACGAG.

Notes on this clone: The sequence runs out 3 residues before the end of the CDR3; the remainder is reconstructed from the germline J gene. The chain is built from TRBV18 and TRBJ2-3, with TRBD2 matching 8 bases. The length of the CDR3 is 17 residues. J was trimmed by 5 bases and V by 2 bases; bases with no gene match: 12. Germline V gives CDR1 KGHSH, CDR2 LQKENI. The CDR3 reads CASSPLSSGSHGDTQYF. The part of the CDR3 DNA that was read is TGTGCCAGCTCACCATTGTCTAGCGGGTCCCACGGAGATACG.

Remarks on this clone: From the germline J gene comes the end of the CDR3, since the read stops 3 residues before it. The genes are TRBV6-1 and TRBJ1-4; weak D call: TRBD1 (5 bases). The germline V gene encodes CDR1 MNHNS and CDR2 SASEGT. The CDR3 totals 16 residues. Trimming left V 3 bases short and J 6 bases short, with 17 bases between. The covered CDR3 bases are TGTGCCAGCAGTGATTTTACGACAGACGCTTATGAAAAA. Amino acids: CASSDFTTDAYEK. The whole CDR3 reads CASSDFTTDAYEKLFF.

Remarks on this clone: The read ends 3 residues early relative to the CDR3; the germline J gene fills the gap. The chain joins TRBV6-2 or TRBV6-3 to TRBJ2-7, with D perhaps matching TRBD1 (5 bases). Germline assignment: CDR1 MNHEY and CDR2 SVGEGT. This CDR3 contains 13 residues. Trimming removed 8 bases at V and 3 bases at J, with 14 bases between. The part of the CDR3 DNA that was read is TGTGCCAGCGACGCTGCGCAGGGCTACGAG. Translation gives CASDAAQGYE. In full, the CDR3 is CASDAAQGYEQYF.

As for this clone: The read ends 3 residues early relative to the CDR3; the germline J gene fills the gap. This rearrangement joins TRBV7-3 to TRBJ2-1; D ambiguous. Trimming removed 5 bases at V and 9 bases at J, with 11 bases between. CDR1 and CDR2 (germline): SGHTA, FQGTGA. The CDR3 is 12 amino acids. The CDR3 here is CASSHITGEQFF. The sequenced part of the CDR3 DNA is TGTGCCAGCAGCCATATAACGGGTGAG.

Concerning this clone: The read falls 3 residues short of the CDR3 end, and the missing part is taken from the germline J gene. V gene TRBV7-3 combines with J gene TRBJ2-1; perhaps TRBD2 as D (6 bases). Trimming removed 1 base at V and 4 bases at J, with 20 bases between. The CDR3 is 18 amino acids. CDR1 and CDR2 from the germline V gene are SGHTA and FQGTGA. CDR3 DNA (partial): TGTGCCAGCAGCTTAATAGGCGGGGTGGCCCCCGCTTACAATGAG. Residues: CASSLIGGVAPAYNE. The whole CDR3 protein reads CASSLIGGVAPAYNEQFF. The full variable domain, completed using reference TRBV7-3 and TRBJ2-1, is GAGVSQTPSNKVTEKGKYVELRCDPISGHTALYWYRQSLGQGPEFLIYFQGTGAADDSGLPNDRFFAVRPEGSVSTLKIQRTERGDSAVYLCASSLIGGVAPAYNEQFFGPGTRLTVL.

The DNA read from the CDR3 is TGTGCCACCGGACTAGCAAATGAG. The encoded protein is CATGLANE. The full CDR3 protein reads CATGLANEQFF. This sequence joins TRBV5-4 and TRBJ2-1; the match to TRBD2 covers 8 bases. The read halts 3 residues ahead of the CDR3 end, with the missing end drawn from the germline J gene. The CDR3 runs to 11 residues. Trimming at V came to 9 bases and at J to 7 bases, leaving 3 bases not matched to a gene. Germline V CDR1 and CDR2: SGHNT, YYREEE (reference sequence).

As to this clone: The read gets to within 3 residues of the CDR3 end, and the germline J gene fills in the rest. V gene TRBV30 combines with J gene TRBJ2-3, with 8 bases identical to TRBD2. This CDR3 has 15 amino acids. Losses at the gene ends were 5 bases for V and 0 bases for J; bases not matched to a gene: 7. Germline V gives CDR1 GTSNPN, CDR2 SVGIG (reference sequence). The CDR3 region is CAWAIAGPSTDTQYF. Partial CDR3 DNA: TGTGCCTGGGCCATAGCGGGGCCGAGCACAGATACG.

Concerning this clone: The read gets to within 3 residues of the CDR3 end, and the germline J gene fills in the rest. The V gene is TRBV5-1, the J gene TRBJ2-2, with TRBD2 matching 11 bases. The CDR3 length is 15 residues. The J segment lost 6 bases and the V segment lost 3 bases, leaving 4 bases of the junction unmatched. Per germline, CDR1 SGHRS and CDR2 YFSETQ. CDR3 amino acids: CASSYGLAGAGELFF. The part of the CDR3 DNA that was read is TGCGCCAGCAGCTATGGACTAGCGGGTGCCGGGGAG. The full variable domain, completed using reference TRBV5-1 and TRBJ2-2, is KAGVTQTPRYLIKTRGQQVTLSCSPISGHRSVSWYQQTPGQGLQFLFEYFSETQRNKGNFPGRFSGRQFSNSRSEMNVSTLELGDSALYLCASSYGLAGAGELFFGEGSRLTVL.

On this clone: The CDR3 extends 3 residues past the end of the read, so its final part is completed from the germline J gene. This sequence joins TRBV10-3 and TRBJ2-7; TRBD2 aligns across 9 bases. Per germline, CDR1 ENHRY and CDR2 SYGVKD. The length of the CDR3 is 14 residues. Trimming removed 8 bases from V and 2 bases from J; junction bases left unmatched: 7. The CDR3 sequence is CAIGAGGAAYEQYF. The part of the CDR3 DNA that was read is TGTGCCATCGGGGCGGGGGGGGCGGCCTACGAG.

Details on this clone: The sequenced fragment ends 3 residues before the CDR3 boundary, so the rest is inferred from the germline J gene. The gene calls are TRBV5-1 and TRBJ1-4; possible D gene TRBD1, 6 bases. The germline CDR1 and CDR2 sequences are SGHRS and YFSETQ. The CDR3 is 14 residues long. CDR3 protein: CASSFDPGTFSLFF. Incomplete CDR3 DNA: TGCGCCAGCAGCTTCGACCCAGGGACATTTTCA.

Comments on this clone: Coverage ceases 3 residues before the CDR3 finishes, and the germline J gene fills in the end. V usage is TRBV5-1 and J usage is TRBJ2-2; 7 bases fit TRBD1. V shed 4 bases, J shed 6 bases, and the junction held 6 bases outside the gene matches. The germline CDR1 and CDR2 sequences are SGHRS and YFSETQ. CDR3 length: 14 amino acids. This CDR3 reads CASSQTGPAGELFF. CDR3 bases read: TGCGCCAGCAGCCAGACAGGGCCGGCCGGGGAG. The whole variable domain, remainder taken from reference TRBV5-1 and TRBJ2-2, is KAGVTQTPRYLIKTRGQQVTLSCSPISGHRSVSWYQQTPGQGLQFLFEYFSETQRNKGNFPGRFSGRQFSNSRSEMNVSTLELGDSALYLCASSQTGPAGELFFGEGSRLTVL.

CDR3 in amino acids: CASSIKGRGTDTQYF. The CDR3 bases that were read are TGTGCCAGTAGTATAAAGGGGAGGGGCACAGATACG. The J gene is TRBJ2-3, the V gene TRBV19; TRBD2 matches at 7 bases. The DNA ends 3 residues before the CDR3 does, and the rest of the CDR3 is filled in from the germline J gene. The CDR3 is 15 amino acids. V gave up 2 bases and J gave up 1 base; unmatched junction bases: 3. The germline gives CDR1 LNHDA, CDR2 SQIVND (reference sequence).

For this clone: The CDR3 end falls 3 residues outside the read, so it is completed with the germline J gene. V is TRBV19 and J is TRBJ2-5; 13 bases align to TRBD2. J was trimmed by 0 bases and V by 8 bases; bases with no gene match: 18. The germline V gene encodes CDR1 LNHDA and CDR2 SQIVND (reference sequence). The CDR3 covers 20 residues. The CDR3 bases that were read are TGTGCCAGTCGACTAGCGGGGGGCGAGACTAGTTGGGACTACCAAGAGACC. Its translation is CASRLAGGETSWDYQET. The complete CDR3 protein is CASRLAGGETSWDYQETQYF.

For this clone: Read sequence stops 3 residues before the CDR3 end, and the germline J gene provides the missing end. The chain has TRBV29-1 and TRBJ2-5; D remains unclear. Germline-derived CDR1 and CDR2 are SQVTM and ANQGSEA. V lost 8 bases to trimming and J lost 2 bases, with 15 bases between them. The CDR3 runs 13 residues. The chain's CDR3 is CSYSRQIQETQYF. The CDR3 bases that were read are TGCAGCTATTCCCGCCAGATACAAGAGACC.

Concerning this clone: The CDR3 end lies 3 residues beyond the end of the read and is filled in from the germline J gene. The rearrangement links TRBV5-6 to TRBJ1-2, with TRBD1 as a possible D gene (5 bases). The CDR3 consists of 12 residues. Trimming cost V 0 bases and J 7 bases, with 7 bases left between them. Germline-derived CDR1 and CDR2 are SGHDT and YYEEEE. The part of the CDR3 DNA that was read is TGTGCCAGCAGCTTGGAGGGGCTTGGC. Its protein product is CASSLEGLG. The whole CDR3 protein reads CASSLEGLGYTF.

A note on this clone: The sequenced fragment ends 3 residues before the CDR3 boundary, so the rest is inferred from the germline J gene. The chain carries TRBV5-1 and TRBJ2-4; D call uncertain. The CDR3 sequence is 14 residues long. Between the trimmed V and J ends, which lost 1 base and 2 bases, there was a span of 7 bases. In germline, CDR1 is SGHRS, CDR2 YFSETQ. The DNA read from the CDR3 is TGCGCCAGCAGCTTGACTCAAACCAAAAACATT. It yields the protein CASSLTQTKNI. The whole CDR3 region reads CASSLTQTKNIQYF.

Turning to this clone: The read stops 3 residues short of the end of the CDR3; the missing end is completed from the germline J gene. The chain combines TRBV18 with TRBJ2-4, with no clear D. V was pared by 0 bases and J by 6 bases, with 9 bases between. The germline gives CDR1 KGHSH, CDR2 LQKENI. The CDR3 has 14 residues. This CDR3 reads CASSPPISRNIQYF. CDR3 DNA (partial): TGTGCCAGCTCACCACCGATTAGCAGAAACATT.

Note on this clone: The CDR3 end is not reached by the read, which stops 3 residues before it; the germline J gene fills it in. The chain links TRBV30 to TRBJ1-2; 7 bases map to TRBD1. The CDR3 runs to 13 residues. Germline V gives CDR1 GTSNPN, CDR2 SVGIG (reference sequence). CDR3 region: CAWGGLRGGDYTF. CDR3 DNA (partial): TGTGCCTGGGGGGGTCTTAGAGGGGGCGAC.